This is a list of T cell receptor beta chains from one sample in a study of T-cell memory formation after mild COVID-19. TCRdb reprocessed the 5' RACE reads with MiXCR, giving one entry per CDR3 protein. The sample contains roughly 350,000 distinct CDR3 sequences, 12% to 15% of which appear only once. Sequenced input: PBMCs or a T cell subset sorted from them (not recorded which). These receptors all come from a man aged 18-30 years who had mild COVID-19 (a few samples of this study predate the infection). Cell type and time point are not known. Each CDR3 is given with its conserved first and last residue. Fields, in order: D gene, clone size, J gene, CDR3 length, V gene, CDR3 protein, CDR3 DNA. The D gene is left open where the match is weak. Clone size is stated in some rows and not others, as once, few, many or a class when expanded.

D gene: -
clone size: few
J gene: TRBJ1-1
CDR3 length: 16
V gene: TRBV12-5
CDR3 protein: CASGLIVGALNTEAFF
CDR3 DNA: TGTGCTAGTGGTTTGATAGTTGGGGCCTTGAACACTGAAGCTTTCTTT

D gene: -
clone size: few
J gene: TRBJ1-2
CDR3 length: 11
V gene: TRBV6-5
CDR3 protein: CASSYMRVYTF
CDR3 DNA: TGTGCCAGCAGTTACATGAGGGTCTACACCTTC

D gene: -
clone size: -
J gene: TRBJ2-5
CDR3 length: 14
V gene: TRBV11-2
CDR3 protein: CASSPPGVQETQYF
CDR3 DNA: TGTGCCAGCAGCCCACCGGGGGTCCAAGAGACCCAGTACTTC

D gene: TRBD2
clone size: -
J gene: TRBJ2-3
CDR3 length: 15
V gene: TRBV20-1
CDR3 protein: CSATILAGGTDTQYF
CDR3 DNA: TGCAGTGCTACCATACTAGCGGGGGGCACAGATACGCAGTATTTT

D gene: TRBD2
clone size: -
J gene: TRBJ2-1
CDR3 length: 17
V gene: TRBV20-1
CDR3 protein: CSAPRLAGGLSPGEQFF
CDR3 DNA: TGCAGTGCTCCGCGACTAGCGGGGGGCCTCTCTCCTGGTGAGCAGTTCTTC

D gene: TRBD1
clone size: -
J gene: TRBJ1-5
CDR3 length: 14
V gene: TRBV2
CDR3 protein: CASSETGGDQPQHF
CDR3 DNA: TGTGCCAGCAGTGAAACAGGGGGAGATCAGCCCCAGCATTTT

D gene: -
clone size: -
J gene: TRBJ1-4
CDR3 length: 13
V gene: TRBV5-4
CDR3 protein: CASSLSGEEKLFF
CDR3 DNA: TGTGCCAGCAGCTTGTCCGGGGAAGAAAAACTGTTTTTT

D gene: TRBD2
clone size: few
J gene: TRBJ2-5
CDR3 length: 14
V gene: TRBV6-5
CDR3 protein: CASSPMSGRETQYF
CDR3 DNA: TGTGCCAGCAGTCCCATGAGCGGGAGGGAGACCCAGTACTTC

D gene: TRBD2
clone size: many
J gene: TRBJ2-2
CDR3 length: 16
V gene: TRBV29-1
CDR3 protein: CSVRSTSGGNTGELFF
CDR3 DNA: TGCAGCGTCCGGTCCACTAGCGGGGGGAACACCGGGGAGCTGTTTTTT

D gene: -
clone size: -
J gene: TRBJ1-1
CDR3 length: 13
V gene: TRBV12-3/TRBV12-4
CDR3 protein: CASREQGDTEAFF
CDR3 DNA: TGTGCCAGCAGGGAACAGGGTGACACTGAAGCTTTCTTT

D gene: -
clone size: -
J gene: TRBJ2-7
CDR3 length: 12
V gene: TRBV2
CDR3 protein: CASRGSGYEQYF
CDR3 DNA: TGTGCCAGCAGGGGGAGCGGCTACGAGCAGTACTTC

D gene: TRBD2
clone size: -
J gene: TRBJ2-5
CDR3 length: 13
V gene: TRBV2
CDR3 protein: CASNGGYQETQYF
CDR3 DNA: TGTGCCAGCAACGGGGGGTACCAAGAGACCCAGTACTTC

D gene: -
clone size: -
J gene: TRBJ1-6
CDR3 length: 13
V gene: TRBV30
CDR3 protein: CAWSPQGNSPLHF
CDR3 DNA: TGTGCCTGGAGTCCTCAGGGGAATTCACCCCTCCACTTT

D gene: TRBD2
clone size: few
J gene: TRBJ2-3
CDR3 length: 17
V gene: TRBV7-9
CDR3 protein: CASSQTGGGPSEDTQYF
CDR3 DNA: TGTGCCAGCAGCCAAACCGGGGGGGGCCCCTCCGAAGATACGCAGTATTTT

D gene: TRBD2
clone size: few
J gene: TRBJ2-4
CDR3 length: 12
V gene: TRBV20-1
CDR3 protein: CSANLGLAEQYF
CDR3 DNA: TGCAGTGCTAACCTCGGACTAGCGGAGCAGTACTTC

D gene: -
clone size: -
J gene: TRBJ2-7
CDR3 length: 15
V gene: TRBV2
CDR3 protein: CASNGEGRGSYEQYF
CDR3 DNA: TGTGCCAGCAACGGAGAGGGCAGGGGTTCCTACGAGCAGTACTTC

D gene: TRBD2
clone size: -
J gene: TRBJ2-7
CDR3 length: 15
V gene: TRBV5-1
CDR3 protein: CASSRGLAMTGEQYF
CDR3 DNA: TGCGCCAGCAGCCGGGGACTAGCGATGACGGGCGAGCAGTACTTC

D gene: -
clone size: few
J gene: TRBJ1-1
CDR3 length: 12
V gene: TRBV28
CDR3 protein: CSCGGRGTEAFF
CDR3 DNA: TGTTCGTGTGGGGGTCGAGGGACTGAAGCTTTCTTT